The sequence of this T cell receptor beta chain was determined in a study of blood T cell repertoires in COVID-19. The overall study: Sample material is recorded as cDNA or gDNA derived from T cells, B-cell-depleted T cells, or PBMCs.

Per the original methods: Amplification of reference gene primers was used by the study to estimate nucleated cell counts. Libraries were prepared by immunoSEQ multiplex PCR; TCRdb keeps only in-frame clonotypes and omits some of them. That table supplies the V and J calls and clone size; D and trimming were determined from the DNA. Here the sample spans some 150,000 clones, 86% being singletons. The germline V and J ends were trimmed by 5 bases and 1 base, with 8 bases remaining between them. Germline V gene data show CDR1 as SGHDN and CDR2 as FVKESK. The CDR3 is made up of 13 amino acids. The receptor comes from a woman aged 55-75 years with acute or convalescent COVID-19. V usage is TRBV14 and J usage is TRBJ1-1; D is ambiguous. The sample was peripheral blood. CDR3 DNA: TGTGCCAGCAGCGCACACCCGAACACTGAAGCTTTCTTT. This codes for CASSAHPNTEAFF.